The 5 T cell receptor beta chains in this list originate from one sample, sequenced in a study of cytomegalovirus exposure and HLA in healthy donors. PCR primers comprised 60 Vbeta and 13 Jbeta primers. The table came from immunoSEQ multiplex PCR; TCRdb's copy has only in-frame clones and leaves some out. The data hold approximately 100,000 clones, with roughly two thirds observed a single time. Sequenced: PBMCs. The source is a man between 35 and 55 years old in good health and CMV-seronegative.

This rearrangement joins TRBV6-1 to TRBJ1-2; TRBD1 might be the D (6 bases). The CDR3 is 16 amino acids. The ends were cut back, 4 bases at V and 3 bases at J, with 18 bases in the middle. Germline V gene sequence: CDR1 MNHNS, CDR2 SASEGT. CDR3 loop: CASSAIQQGRDYGYTF. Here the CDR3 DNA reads TGTGCCAGCAGTGCTATCCAACAGGGCCGGGACTATGGCTACACCTTC.

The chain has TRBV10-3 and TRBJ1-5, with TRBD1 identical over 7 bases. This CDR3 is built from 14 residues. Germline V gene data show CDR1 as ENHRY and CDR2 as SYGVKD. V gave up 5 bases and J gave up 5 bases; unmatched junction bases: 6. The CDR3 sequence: CAISHTDRDQPQHF. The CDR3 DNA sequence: TGTGCCATCAGTCATACAGACAGGGATCAGCCCCAGCATTTT.

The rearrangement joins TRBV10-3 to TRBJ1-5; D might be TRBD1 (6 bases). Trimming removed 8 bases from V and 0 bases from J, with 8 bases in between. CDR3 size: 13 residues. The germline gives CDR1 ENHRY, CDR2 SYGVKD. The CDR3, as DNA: TGTGCCATCGGGGGCGGTAGCAATCAGCCCCAGCATTTT. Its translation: CAIGGGSNQPQHF.

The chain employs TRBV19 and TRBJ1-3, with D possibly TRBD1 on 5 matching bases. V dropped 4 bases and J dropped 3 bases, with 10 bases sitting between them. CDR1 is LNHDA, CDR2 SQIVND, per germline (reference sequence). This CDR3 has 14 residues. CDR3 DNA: TGTGCCAGTAGTACCCAGGGAAGTGGAAACACCATATATTTT. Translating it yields CASSTQGSGNTIYF.

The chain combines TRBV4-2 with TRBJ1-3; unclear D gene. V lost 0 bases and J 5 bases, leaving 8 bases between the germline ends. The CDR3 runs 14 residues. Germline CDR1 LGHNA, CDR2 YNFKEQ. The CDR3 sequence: CASSQEGLRNTIYF. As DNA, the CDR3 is TGTGCCAGCAGCCAAGAAGGACTGAGAAACACCATATATTTT.